These 30 T cell receptor beta chains originate from one sample sequenced in a study of OX40 agonist ivuxolimab in advanced cancers. The repertoire was sequenced with immunoSEQ multiplex PCR; TCRdb's copy has only in-frame clones and lacks some. Here the sample spans about 80,000 clones, roughly 84% being singletons. The sample in question was CD4+ or CD8+ T cells sorted from blood, obtained in a trial of the OX40 agonist ivuxolimab. Receptors originate from an adult with an advanced solid tumor such as melanoma, head and neck, liver or kidney cancer.

The chain employs TRBV11-3 and TRBJ2-7; either TRBD1 or TRBD2 may supply D (7 bases each). The CDR3 length is 15 residues. Trimming took off 5 bases at V and 5 bases at J, with 19 bases between the two ends. The germline V gene has CDR1 SGHNT and CDR2 YENEEA. CDR3 loop: CASSPGGAGRNEQYF. CDR3 in DNA: TGTGCCAGCAGCCCAGGGGGGGCGGGTAGGAACGAGCAGTACTTC.

This clone showed up just a few times. This chain joins TRBV4-1 and TRBJ2-3; 15 nucleotides agree with TRBD2. The V gene's germline CDR1 is MGHRA and CDR2 YSYEKL. CDR3 length: 18 residues. With 4 bases clipped from V and 1 base from J, the junction kept 6 bases outside the gene matches. CDR3 region: CASSRGTSGRFGTDTQYF. The CDR3 region has the DNA TGCGCCAGCAGCCGTGGGACTAGCGGGAGGTTTGGCACAGATACGCAGTATTTT.

The genes are TRBV6-5 and TRBJ2-7, with 8 bases identical to TRBD1. This CDR3 is 16 amino acids long. V lost 0 bases and J lost 0; bases outside the gene matches: 4. The V gene's germline CDR1 is MNHEY and CDR2 SVGAGI. For the CDR3, the DNA is TGTGCCAGCAGTTACTCAACAGGGGGTAGCTCCTACGAGCAGTACTTC. It encodes CASSYSTGGSSYEQYF.

This clone was observed a handful of times. The same CDR3 can be traced to other DNA sequences in this sample. The CDR3 reads CASSFGVLETQYF. CDR3 sequence (DNA): TGTGCCAGCAGTTTTGGGGTGCTAGAGACCCAGTACTTC. The rearrangement links TRBV28 to TRBJ2-5, with no clear D. The ends were cut back, 3 bases at V and 4 bases at J, with 9 bases in the middle. The CDR3 consists of 13 residues. CDR1 is MDHEN, CDR2 SYDVKM, per germline.

V is TRBV5-1 and J is TRBJ2-3; 10 bases match TRBD2. From germline, CDR1 is SGHRS and CDR2 YFSETQ. V was pared by 3 bases and J by 4 bases, with 17 bases of the junction left unmatched. This CDR3 is built from 19 residues. CDR3 sequence (DNA): TGCGCCAGCAGCTCGCGACAGGCCCAGCGGGAGGGCGCCCCAGATACGCAGTATTTT. This sequence encodes CASSSRQAQREGAPDTQYF.

As concerns this clone: Other DNA sequences in this sample translate to the same CDR3. The chain is built from TRBV7-9 and TRBJ2-5; D unclear. From germline, CDR1 is SEHNR and CDR2 FQNEAQ (reference sequence). The V and J ends lost 6 bases and 1 base respectively, with 9 bases between them. This CDR3 has 13 residues. The CDR3, as DNA: TGTGCCAGCAGTCGACATCCCCAAGAGACCCAGTACTTC. This gives the protein CASSRHPQETQYF.

This chain uses TRBV21-1 with TRBJ2-3; TRBD2 reflects the table's D call only, with no check against the DNA. TRBV21-1 has pseudogene status. The CDR3 is 18 residues long. The CDR3 DNA reads as TGTGCCAGCAGGGGGGGACTAGCGGGAGATCGAGATAGAGATACGCAGTATTTT. Translated, it gives CASRGGLAGDRDRDTQYF.

V and J are TRBV18 and TRBJ2-1; D is perhaps TRBD1 or TRBD2 (5 bases each). Trimming took off 1 base at V and 5 bases at J, with 15 bases between the two ends. CDR1 and CDR2 (germline): KGHSH, LQKENI. This CDR3 is built from 16 residues. In nucleotides, the CDR3 is TGTGCCAGCTCACCACAACTAGGGTCCAGGGACAATGAGCAGTTCTTC. Translating it yields CASSPQLGSRDNEQFF.

This clone was counted a few times. V is TRBV4-1 and J is TRBJ2-2; D is perhaps TRBD1 (5 bases). The CDR3 extends over 16 amino acids. Trimming stripped 5 bases from V and 6 bases from J, with 19 bases between. Germline CDR1 is MGHRA and CDR2 is YSYEKL. The CDR3 protein is CASSGAFFGFAGELFF. The CDR3 DNA reads as TGCGCCAGCAGCGGGGCTTTTTTTGGTTTTGCCGGGGAGCTGTTTTTT.

J is TRBJ2-5 and V is TRBV7-6; D is uncertain. The CDR3 is 13 amino acids. CDR1 is SGHVS and CDR2 is FNYEAQ in the germline V gene. The ends were cut back, 2 bases at V and 4 bases at J, with 8 bases in the middle. The CDR3 sequence: CASSLSARETQYF. The CDR3 DNA follows: TGTGCCAGCAGCTTATCGGCACGAGAGACCCAGTACTTC.

V usage is TRBV28 and J usage is TRBJ2-2; 10 bases match TRBD1. Germline assignment: CDR1 MDHEN and CDR2 SYDVKM. This CDR3 is built from 14 residues. V gave up 6 bases and J gave up 6 bases; unmatched junction bases: 4. DNA of the CDR3: TGTGCCAGCAGGGGGACAGGGGCCTCCGGGGAGCTGTTTTTT. Translation gives CASRGTGASGELFF.

The chain couples TRBV7-3 to TRBJ1-3, with a possible D match to TRBD1 (5 bases). The germline V and J ends were trimmed by 3 bases and 0 bases, with 12 bases remaining between them. From germline, CDR1 is SGHTA and CDR2 FQGTGA. CDR3 length equals 16 residues. CDR3 loop: CASSLDGTVSGNTIYF. CDR3 DNA sequence: TGTGCCAGCAGCTTGGATGGGACGGTCTCTGGAAACACCATATATTTT.

The V gene is TRBV18, the J gene TRBJ1-2; 8 nucleotides agree with TRBD1. This CDR3 spans 17 amino acids. Germline lookup yields CDR1 KGHSH and CDR2 LQKENI. V was pared by 3 bases and J by 2 bases, with 11 bases of the junction left unmatched. Here the CDR3 reads CASSPRPGTGTNYGYTF. In nucleotides, the CDR3 is TGTGCCAGCTCACCTCGACCTGGGACAGGAACCAACTATGGCTACACCTTC. The full variable domain, its missing parts supplied by reference TRBV18 and TRBJ1-2, is NAGVMQNPRHLVRRRGQEARLRCSPMKGHSHVYWYRQLPEEGLKFMVYLQKENIIDESGMPKERFSAEFPKEGPSILRIQQVVRGDSAAYFCASSPRPGTGTNYGYTFGSGTRLTVV.

CDR3 sequence: CASRDRRQETQYF. DNA of the CDR3: TGTGCCAGCCGGGACAGGAGACAAGAGACCCAGTACTTC. The V call is TRBV19, the J call TRBJ2-5; 8 bases match TRBD1. J lost 2 bases, V lost 9 bases, and 5 bases had no gene match. Germline values: CDR1 LNHDA, CDR2 SQIVND (reference sequence). The CDR3 has 13 residues.

The V gene is TRBV19, the J gene TRBJ1-2, with 7 nucleotides matching TRBD1. The CDR3 totals 13 residues. Per germline, CDR1 LNHDA and CDR2 SQIVND (reference sequence). V lost 5 bases to trimming and J lost 1 base; unmatched junction nucleotides: 1. Here the CDR3 DNA reads TGTGCCAGTAGTTGGGACAGTAACTATGGCTACACCTTC. This translates into CASSWDSNYGYTF.

The chain combines TRBV5-1 with TRBJ2-7; 7 bases are shared with TRBD1. V trimming: 4 bases; J trimming: 6 bases; junction bases outside the gene matches: 10. The CDR3 contains 14 residues. CDR1 and CDR2 from the germline V gene are SGHRS and YFSETQ. This CDR3 is CASSTGTGAGEQYF. In DNA, the CDR3 is TGCGCCAGCAGCACCGGTACAGGGGCCGGCGAGCAGTACTTC.

The chain uses TRBV21-1 and TRBJ2-5. TRBV21-1 is annotated as a pseudogene. The CDR3 runs to 12 residues. The CDR3 DNA sequence: TGTGCCAGCAGCAACGGGACAGAGACCCAGTACTTC. It is translated as CASSNGTETQYF.

V and J are TRBV19 and TRBJ2-2, with TRBD2 identical over 14 bases. Germline-derived CDR1 and CDR2 are LNHDA and SQIVND (reference sequence). The CDR3 is 17 amino acids. V shed 4 bases and J 5 bases; nucleotides not matched to a gene: 6. The CDR3 nucleotides are TGTGCCAGTAGTACCTCGGGACTAGCGGGAGTAACCGGGGAGCTGTTTTTT. Protein: CASSTSGLAGVTGELFF.

V gene TRBV6-5 combines with J gene TRBJ1-4; a weak D match, TRBD1 (5 bases). V lost 0 bases and J 8 bases, leaving 10 bases between the germline ends. Germline-derived CDR1 and CDR2 are MNHEY and SVGAGI. The length of the CDR3 is 14 residues. CDR3 in DNA: TGTGCCAGCAGTTACTCGGGGGGAGACGAAAAACTGTTTTTT. Encoded protein: CASSYSGGDEKLFF.

The J gene is TRBJ2-1, the V gene TRBV18; D is unclear. The V gene lost 0 bases and the J gene lost 0 bases, with 6 bases spanning the gap. CDR3 length: 15 amino acids. The germline V gene has CDR1 KGHSH and CDR2 LQKENI. The CDR3 DNA reads TGTGCCAGCTCACCACCGGGTAGCTCCTACAATGAGCAGTTCTTC. Residues: CASSPPGSSYNEQFF.

This clone was found once. This sequence joins TRBV2 and TRBJ2-5; 8 nucleotides agree with TRBD2. The V segment lost 0 bases and the J segment 5 bases; nucleotides outside the gene matches: 2. CDR3 length equals 14 residues. Germline V lookup: CDR1 SNHLY, CDR2 FYNNEI. The CDR3 loop reads CASSEAGGRETQYF. The DNA for the CDR3 is TGTGCCAGCAGTGAAGCGGGCGGGAGGGAGACCCAGTACTTC.

V is TRBV11-2 and J is TRBJ1-2; no clear D gene. The CDR3 length is 15 residues. Trimming shortened V by 5 bases and J by 6 bases, and 19 bases separated the two germline ends. Germline V CDR1 and CDR2: SGHAT, FQNNGV. In DNA form, the CDR3 reads TGTGCCAGCAGCCCGTCGCGACTTTCGTCGCATGGCTACACCTTC. Amino acid sequence: CASSPSRLSSHGYTF.

This clone was picked up one time. The chain employs TRBV10-2 and TRBJ2-1; 11 bases are shared with TRBD2. Per the germline V gene, CDR1 is WSHSY and CDR2 is SAAADI. V lost 6 bases and J lost 8; bases outside the gene matches: 6. The CDR3 is made up of 14 amino acids. CDR3 loop: CASRVSGRVHEQFF. Here the CDR3 DNA reads TGCGCCAGCAGGGTTAGCGGGAGGGTACATGAGCAGTTCTTC.

The J gene is TRBJ2-1, the V gene TRBV7-3; 11 nucleotides agree with TRBD2. After removal of 5 bases from V and 7 bases from J, the junction contained 10 bases not matched to a gene. CDR3 length equals 16 residues. Germline V gene sequence: CDR1 SGHTA, CDR2 FQGTGA. The CDR3 DNA sequence: TGTGCCAGCAGCCCACGGGGGACTAGCGGAAGAAATGAGCAGTTCTTC. Translation: CASSPRGTSGRNEQFF. Full variable domain (rest looked up from reference TRBV7-3 and TRBJ2-1): GAGVSQTPSNKVTEKGKYVELRCDPISGHTALYWYRQSLGQGPEFLIYFQGTGAADDSGLPNDRFFAVRPEGSVSTLKIQRTERGDSAVYLCASSPRGTSGRNEQFFGPGTRLTVL.

This sequence joins TRBV11-2 and TRBJ1-6, with TRBD1 as a possible D gene (6 bases). The CDR3 totals 15 residues. V lost 6 bases to trimming and J lost 6 bases, with 15 bases between them. Germline V CDR1 and CDR2: SGHAT, FQNNGV. This chain's CDR3 is CASSMLQGSNSPLHF. In nucleotides, the CDR3 is TGTGCCAGCAGTATGTTGCAGGGGAGTAATTCACCCCTCCACTTT. Drawing the rest from reference TRBV11-2 and TRBJ1-6, the complete variable domain is EAGVAQSPRYKIIEKRQSVAFWCNPISGHATLYWYQQILGQGPKLLIQFQNNGVVDDSQLPKDRFSAERLKGVDSTLKIQPAKLEDSAVYLCASSMLQGSNSPLHFGNGTRLTVT.

The gene calls are TRBV19 and TRBJ2-1; 9 nucleotides align to TRBD2. Germline V gene data show CDR1 as LNHDA and CDR2 as SQIVND (reference sequence). The V segment lost 4 bases and the J segment 9 bases; nucleotides outside the gene matches: 4. The CDR3 spans 13 residues. The CDR3 DNA sequence: TGTGCCAGTAGTAAGGCGGGAGGGGGTGAGCAGTTCTTC. Translating gives CASSKAGGGEQFF.

The rearrangement uses TRBV5-1 and TRBJ1-4; maybe TRBD1 (6 bases). The V gene lost 0 bases and the J gene lost 7 bases, with 13 bases spanning the gap. Germline CDR1 is SGHRS and CDR2 is YFSETQ. CDR3 length: 15 amino acids. The CDR3 DNA is TGCGCCAGCAGCTTGGTGGGGGGGCCCGGTGAAAAACTGTTTTTT. Its translation: CASSLVGGPGEKLFF.

This clone has just a few counts. The chain employs TRBV4-1 and TRBJ2-5; perhaps TRBD2 as D (6 bases). The germline CDR1 and CDR2 sequences are MGHRA and YSYEKL. With 0 bases removed from V and 2 bases from J, the gap between germline ends came to 19 bases. The CDR3 length is 18 residues. CDR3 DNA sequence: TGCGCCAGCAGCCAAGATTTTGCGTGGGGCCGGGGGCAAGAGACCCAGTACTTC. This translates into CASSQDFAWGRGQETQYF.

The rearrangement joins TRBV6-5 to TRBJ1-1, with a possible D match to TRBD1 (6 bases). The CDR3 is 15 amino acids. Germline values: CDR1 MNHEY, CDR2 SVGAGI. The V end was cut by 6 bases, the J end by 3 bases, with 17 bases between. The CDR3 is CASRRQDQLYTEAFF. CDR3 nucleotides: TGTGCCAGCAGAAGACAGGACCAACTGTACACTGAAGCTTTCTTT.

The gene calls are TRBV25-1 and TRBJ2-1; D is perhaps TRBD1 (5 bases). CDR1 is MGHDK and CDR2 is SYGVNS in the germline V gene. This CDR3 has 11 amino acids. V was trimmed by 4 bases and J by 12 bases, leaving 10 bases between them. The CDR3 region has the DNA TGTGCCAGCAGTGTCGCCAGGGCGCAGTTCTTC. As protein: CASSVARAQFF.